The clone carrying this T cell receptor beta chain was seen a single time. Its antigen is unidentified. Assay used: immunoSEQ multiplex PCR; TCRdb lists only in-frame clones, some missing. The data show 100,000 to 150,000 clones, about 87% seen once. Trimming removed 6 bases from V and 2 bases from J; junction bases left unmatched: 4. Germline assignment: CDR1 LNHDA and CDR2 SQIVND (reference sequence). The CDR3 covers 14 residues. The data belong to a study of T cell responses to AZD1222 COVID-19 vaccine. At the level of the study: Investigators merged groups given second doses at roughly 4 or roughly 12 weeks. General study points: A mostly white British donor set with more females was recruited, and clonal diversity was possibly underestimated. Among AZD1222 vaccinees, only 5 to 7 were seropositive at baseline. Reports indicate that nearly half of spike-specific TCRs are directed at unmutated variant regions.

This TCR was sampled from an adult in good health. Sequencing used peripheral blood, obtained on day 0 of AZD1222 vaccination. This chain connects TRBV19 to TRBJ2-7; 10 nucleotides align to TRBD2. CDR3 loop: CASSRTSGPYEQYF. CDR3 bases: TGTGCCAGTAGCAGGACTAGCGGTCCCTACGAGCAGTACTTC.